This T cell receptor (beta chain) emerged from a study of T cell clones after liver transplantation. Sequenced by immunoSEQ multiplex PCR; TCRdb stores in-frame clones only, minus some. The sample carries 20,000 to 30,000 clones, 69% recorded once. Trimming removed 4 bases from V and 7 bases from J, with 18 bases in between. The CDR3 is 15 residues long. Germline V CDR1 and CDR2: SGDLS, YYNGEE. The receptor was derived from a human donor who received a liver transplant. The J gene is TRBJ2-1, the V gene TRBV9; TRBD2 might be the D (6 bases). The specimen comprised CD4+ T cells from blood, sampled before liver transplant. The CDR3 sequence is CASSYGTPSGNEQFF. Written as DNA, the CDR3 is TGTGCCAGCAGCTACGGGACTCCTTCGGGGAATGAGCAGTTCTTC.